This T cell receptor (beta chain) was identified in a study of cytomegalovirus exposure and HLA in healthy donors. Donors were nominally healthy when sampled, though unrecorded immune exposures were likely. The PCR contained 60 Vbeta and 13 Jbeta primers. Sequencing used immunoSEQ multiplex PCR; TCRdb keeps in-frame clones, though not all of them. The sample consists of 90,000 to 150,000 clones, 74% of them appearing once. The CDR3 has 12 residues. V was cut by 5 bases and J by 9 bases, with 11 bases left in between. Germline loops: CDR1 LNHDA, CDR2 SQIVND (reference sequence). This chain joins TRBV19 and TRBJ2-1; TRBD1 is a possible D gene (5 bases). The TCR comes from a woman aged 50 to 60 in good health and CMV-seropositive. Sample: PBMCs. The CDR3 spells CASSQGVREQFF. The CDR3 DNA sequence: TGTGCCAGTAGTCAGGGCGTCCGTGAGCAGTTCTTC.